This TCR beta chain was captured by sequencing in a study of T cells in Graves' hyperthyroidism and ophthalmopathy (dated by TCRdb to about 2019). For context, the study as a whole: Peripheral blood was collected at initial diagnosis, before any treatment. To identify TCR V-J signatures that set the groups apart, the researchers used a discovery cohort of about a hundred patients, made up of 40 to 45 with Graves' ophthalmopathy and 55 to 65 with stable Graves' hyperthyroidism. Whether ophthalmopathy could be predicted prospectively was tested in an independent validation cohort made up of some 20 hyperthyroidism patients plus 17 patients who later progressed to ophthalmopathy. For training and testing, the 80 to 100 patients in the discovery cohort were randomly divided in a 7:3 ratio. The study also compared thyroid tissue and blood T-cell repertoires from roughly 6 Graves' hyperthyroidism patients. Following sampling, methimazole starting at 30 mg daily was given to hyperthyroidism patients, and high-dose intravenous methylprednisolone was given to ophthalmopathy patients. The paper describes TCR Vbeta CDR3 sequencing of 120 to 150 peripheral blood samples, made up of 43 ophthalmopathy patients, around 73 hyperthyroidism patients and 17 progressor patients. Overall study results and their limits: No statistical method was used to fix the sample size in advance, and group allocation was not hidden from the investigators. In validation, the model predicted progression to ophthalmopathy with about 71% sensitivity and less than 80% specificity, a median of about 6.7 months before onset. In cross-validation, a model built on a 13 V-J signature told ophthalmopathy apart from stable hyperthyroidism with about 90% sensitivity and approximately 84% specificity, and in testing the same model reached 80%/75%. Most expanded thyroid clonotypes (frequency above 0.001) were also detected in blood, a finding suggesting that blood repertoires may reflect thyroid immune responses.

The TCR beta CDR3 regions were amplified from the RNA transcripts. The first round of RT-PCR for the TCR CDR3 was performed with the HTBI primer set and the Qiagen OneStep RT-PCR kit. The libraries were constructed in a second round of multiplex PCR and then size-selected and purified. The libraries were sequenced on an Illumina HiSeq2000 using paired-end 100 bp reads. The published analysis was carried out like this. SOAPnuke was used to process the raw data, with reads discarded if the reads contained adapters or uncalled bases, had a mean Phred below 15, or lacked an exact constant-primer or identifier match. COPE v1.2.5 was used to merge high-quality paired reads, and clonotypes were defined as unique nucleotide sequences. MiTCR v1.1 was used to align clonotypes to the IMGT TRBV, TRBD and TRBJ reference segments. Analysis was restricted to V-J combinations with a frequency above 0.0001, which covered roughly 99% of repertoires. A TCS score was defined as the ratio of F50 (clonal expansion) to E x V (chaos), with BLOSUM62-based TCRdist applied between CDR3 peptides within each V-J. Welch's t-statistics and random forest reduced some 510 V-J features to 10 to 15, which were used in a naive Bayes classifier (R e1071). TCRdb passed the public sequencing reads through fastp at Q25 and MiXCR, retaining productive beta sequences. Each CDR3 protein appears once, grouped with its most common genes and DNA. Here the V and J calls rest on TCRdb's processing, not on the authors' analysis. The table for this sample lists approximately 740,000 distinct CDR3 sequences; approximately 14% of them were counted only once. Clones ranked in the top ten supply roughly 10% of the sample.

Graves' hyperthyroidism was defined as stable when no progression to ophthalmopathy occurred over 18 months of follow-up. Hyperthyroidism patients were aged 18 to 65 years and newly diagnosed, with disease duration of less than 2 months. Patients with uncontrolled infections, other autoimmune diseases, pregnancy or lactation were excluded. Clinical symptoms, serum thyroxine and TRAb, thyroid ultrasound, and orbital computed tomography formed the basis for the diagnoses. PBMCs were separated from roughly 10 ml of fresh peripheral blood using Ficoll-Paque density gradient centrifugation. Total RNA was extracted using Trizol reagent, and RNA quality was assessed on an Agilent 2100 Bioanalyzer. Many counts were recorded for this clonotype. Its antigen is still unknown. No much larger clonotype is one base removed from it; base qualities were not supplied. V and J are truncated by 2 bases and 5 bases respectively, leaving an intervening sequence of 6 bases. The CDR3 spans 11 residues, from the cysteine through the phenylalanine. Only the CDR3 portion is preserved as DNA: 33 bases, with reading frame beginning at the first base. As encoded in the germline V gene (reference sequence), CDR1 is GTSNPN while CDR2 is SVGIG.

The sequence links TRBV30 to TRBJ1-1; the D gene cannot be resolved reliably. The sample consisted of blood. This TCR was recovered from a woman under 30 with Graves' hyperthyroidism. The CDR3 reads as follows: CAWSWDTEAFF. The DNA is TGTGCCTGGAGTTGGGATACTGAAGCTTTCTTT.